Listed below are T cell receptor beta chains from one sample, sequenced in a study of identical twins. TCRdb ran MiXCR on the 5' RACE reads and lists one entry per CDR3 protein. The repertoire holds about 1.7 million distinct CDR3 sequences, with under 35% as singletons. Material: cord blood. These TCRs come from a newborn girl in good health. CDR3s include the opening cysteine and the closing phenylalanine or tryptophan. Fields, in order: CDR3 DNA, CDR3 protein, J gene, V gene, D gene, clone size. The D gene is left open where the match is weak. Some rows have no size entry. The others give once, few or many, or a class for an expanded clone.

cdr3_nt: TGTGCCACCAGTGATTCACGACGCAGCAACAGCACAGATACGCAGTATTTT
cdr3_aa: CATSDSRRSNSTDTQYF
j_call: TRBJ2-3
v_call: TRBV24-1
d_call: -
clone_size: few

cdr3_nt: TGTGCCAGCACGCCGACAGGGTACACTGAAGCTTTCTTT
cdr3_aa: CASTPTGYTEAFF
j_call: TRBJ1-1
v_call: TRBV7-9
d_call: TRBD1
clone_size: -

cdr3_nt: TGCAGCGTCGGGTCCGTAAAAGACCGCCTGCAGTTCTTC
cdr3_aa: CSVGSVKDRLQFF
j_call: TRBJ2-1
v_call: TRBV29-1
d_call: -
clone_size: -

cdr3_nt: TGCAGTGCTCTAGCGCCAACCCACAATGAGCAGTACTTC
cdr3_aa: CSALAPTHNEQYF
j_call: TRBJ2-5
v_call: TRBV20-1
d_call: -
clone_size: -

cdr3_nt: TGTGCCAGCAGCCAAGAATGGCTAGCGGGCGGAAATGAGCAGTTCTTC
cdr3_aa: CASSQEWLAGGNEQFF
j_call: TRBJ2-1
v_call: TRBV3-1
d_call: TRBD2
clone_size: few

cdr3_nt: TGTGCCGTGGCCTCAGATACGCAGTATTTT
cdr3_aa: CAVASDTQYF
j_call: TRBJ2-3
v_call: TRBV28
d_call: -
clone_size: few

cdr3_nt: TGTGCCAGCAGCCCCTTACTGTCGCAGGAAGAGACCCAGTACTTC
cdr3_aa: CASSPLLSQEETQYF
j_call: TRBJ2-5
v_call: TRBV7-9
d_call: -
clone_size: few

cdr3_nt: TGTGCCAGTAGATACAGGGGGAGTGAGGAGACCCAGTACTTC
cdr3_aa: CASRYRGSEETQYF
j_call: TRBJ2-5
v_call: TRBV19
d_call: TRBD1
clone_size: -

cdr3_nt: TGTGCCAGCAGCTTAGGGACTAGCGGGAGAAGACCCCAAGAGACCCAGTACTTC
cdr3_aa: CASSLGTSGRRPQETQYF
j_call: TRBJ2-5
v_call: TRBV11-2
d_call: TRBD2
clone_size: few

cdr3_nt: TGTGCCAGCAGTGAAAACTACAGTAGGGCCCAGCATTTT
cdr3_aa: CASSENYSRAQHF
j_call: TRBJ1-5
v_call: TRBV6-1
d_call: -
clone_size: -

cdr3_nt: TGTGCCAGCAGGGGGTCTCCCGGGGAGCTGTTTTTT
cdr3_aa: CASRGSPGELFF
j_call: TRBJ2-2
v_call: TRBV2
d_call: -
clone_size: -

cdr3_nt: TGTGCCAGCAGTTACTCTTTGTCCGGGAGGAACGGGGAGCTGTTTTTT
cdr3_aa: CASSYSLSGRNGELFF
j_call: TRBJ2-2
v_call: TRBV6-5
d_call: TRBD2
clone_size: -

cdr3_nt: TGTGCCAGCAGTTACACGGACAGCTCCTCTGAAGCTTTCTTT
cdr3_aa: CASSYTDSSSEAFF
j_call: TRBJ1-1
v_call: TRBV6-5
d_call: -
clone_size: -

cdr3_nt: TGTGCCAGCAGCCAAGAAAGGTTGCGCAGCGTCAACTATGGCTACACCTTC
cdr3_aa: CASSQERLRSVNYGYTF
j_call: TRBJ1-2
v_call: TRBV3-1
d_call: -
clone_size: few

cdr3_nt: TGTGCCAGCAGTGAGCAGGGTGGAAAGGAAAAACTGTTTTTT
cdr3_aa: CASSEQGGKEKLFF
j_call: TRBJ1-4
v_call: TRBV2
d_call: -
clone_size: few

cdr3_nt: TGCAGCGTTTACGGGGGAGCGTACAATGAGCAGTTCTTC
cdr3_aa: CSVYGGAYNEQFF
j_call: TRBJ2-1
v_call: TRBV29-1
d_call: -
clone_size: -

cdr3_nt: TGCGCCAGCAGCTTACCGACAGGGAACCCAGATACGCAGTATTTT
cdr3_aa: CASSLPTGNPDTQYF
j_call: TRBJ2-3
v_call: TRBV5-1
d_call: TRBD1
clone_size: -

cdr3_nt: TGCAGTGCTAGAGTAGCGGGTACACAAGAGACCCAGTACTTC
cdr3_aa: CSARVAGTQETQYF
j_call: TRBJ2-5
v_call: TRBV20-1
d_call: TRBD2
clone_size: many

cdr3_nt: TGCGCCAGCAGCTTGGGTCTAGCGGGGGACCCAACCTACGAGCAGTACTTC
cdr3_aa: CASSLGLAGDPTYEQYF
j_call: TRBJ2-7
v_call: TRBV5-1
d_call: TRBD2
clone_size: -

cdr3_nt: TGCAGTGCTAGTGGAGAAGGCCCCCTGGGGACAGATACGCAGTATTTT
cdr3_aa: CSASGEGPLGTDTQYF
j_call: TRBJ2-3
v_call: TRBV20-1
d_call: -
clone_size: few

cdr3_nt: TGTGCCAGCAGCTTCTTGGGACTAGACACAGATACGCAGTATTTT
cdr3_aa: CASSFLGLDTDTQYF
j_call: TRBJ2-3
v_call: TRBV7-2
d_call: TRBD2
clone_size: few

cdr3_nt: TGTGCCAGCAGCTTAGTCGGCGGGGAAACGGGCACAGATACGCAGTATTTT
cdr3_aa: CASSLVGGETGTDTQYF
j_call: TRBJ2-3
v_call: TRBV7-9
d_call: -
clone_size: few

cdr3_nt: TGCAGTGCTAGAGAGGACAGGACAGGGAGGGCTGAAGCTTTCTTT
cdr3_aa: CSAREDRTGRAEAFF
j_call: TRBJ1-1
v_call: TRBV20-1
d_call: TRBD1
clone_size: few

cdr3_nt: TGCAGTGCTAGTCAGGACGGGGCAGGAGATACGCAGTATTTT
cdr3_aa: CSASQDGAGDTQYF
j_call: TRBJ2-3
v_call: TRBV20-1
d_call: -
clone_size: -

cdr3_nt: TGTGCCAGCAGCCAATCCAGCGGGAGGGGTAACAATGAGCAGTTCTTC
cdr3_aa: CASSQSSGRGNNEQFF
j_call: TRBJ2-1
v_call: TRBV4-2
d_call: TRBD2
clone_size: many

cdr3_nt: TGTGCCAGCAGTGAGGGTTACCTACACCAAGAGACCCAGTACTTC
cdr3_aa: CASSEGYLHQETQYF
j_call: TRBJ2-5
v_call: TRBV2
d_call: -
clone_size: few

cdr3_nt: TGTGCCAGCAGTGAACCCCAACAAGGATACGAGCAGTACTTC
cdr3_aa: CASSEPQQGYEQYF
j_call: TRBJ2-7
v_call: TRBV25-1
d_call: -
clone_size: -

cdr3_nt: TGCAGTGCTCTGACTAGCGGGAGCCACGGGCAGTACTTC
cdr3_aa: CSALTSGSHGQYF
j_call: TRBJ2-5
v_call: TRBV20-1
d_call: TRBD2
clone_size: -

cdr3_nt: TGCAGTGCTAGAGAGGGGGCCGTAAGCTCACCCCTCCACTTT
cdr3_aa: CSAREGAVSSPLHF
j_call: TRBJ1-6
v_call: TRBV20-1
d_call: -
clone_size: -

cdr3_nt: TGTGCCAGCAGTTTCGGGACAGGGGTCAATGAGCAGTTCTTC
cdr3_aa: CASSFGTGVNEQFF
j_call: TRBJ2-1
v_call: TRBV27
d_call: TRBD1
clone_size: few

cdr3_nt: TGCAGTGCTAGAGATATGGCCCGGGCGGGTGAGCAGTTCTTC
cdr3_aa: CSARDMARAGEQFF
j_call: TRBJ2-1
v_call: TRBV20-1
d_call: -
clone_size: few

cdr3_nt: TGTGCCAGCAGCGCCAGTAGCCCGTACTCCTACAATGAGCAGTTCTTC
cdr3_aa: CASSASSPYSYNEQFF
j_call: TRBJ2-1
v_call: TRBV7-2
d_call: -
clone_size: few

cdr3_nt: TGCAGCGCGACTACCGCGGAGCAGTACTTC
cdr3_aa: CSATTAEQYF
j_call: TRBJ2-5
v_call: TRBV29-1
d_call: -
clone_size: -

cdr3_nt: TGTGCCAGCAGCATGGGGGACGGTGGCTACACCTTC
cdr3_aa: CASSMGDGGYTF
j_call: TRBJ1-2
v_call: TRBV5-6
d_call: -
clone_size: -

cdr3_nt: TGTGCCAGCAGTTCCCTCGGGACAGGGGGGAGCTATGGCTACACCTTC
cdr3_aa: CASSSLGTGGSYGYTF
j_call: TRBJ1-2
v_call: TRBV28
d_call: TRBD1
clone_size: -

cdr3_nt: TGCGCCAGCAGCTTGCCCGGGGAAGGCTACACCTTC
cdr3_aa: CASSLPGEGYTF
j_call: TRBJ1-2
v_call: TRBV5-1
d_call: -
clone_size: -

cdr3_nt: TGTGCCAGCAGGGGGGGACTGAGTGAAGACGAGCAGTACTTC
cdr3_aa: CASRGGLSEDEQYF
j_call: TRBJ2-7
v_call: TRBV3-1
d_call: -
clone_size: few

cdr3_nt: TGCGCCAGCAGCCTGTACGGGAGGAATGAAAAACTGTTTTTT
cdr3_aa: CASSLYGRNEKLFF
j_call: TRBJ1-4
v_call: TRBV5-1
d_call: -
clone_size: -

cdr3_nt: TGCGCCAGCAGCTTGGGGAGGAGGGGTAATGAAAAACTGTTTTTT
cdr3_aa: CASSLGRRGNEKLFF
j_call: TRBJ1-4
v_call: TRBV5-1
d_call: -
clone_size: few

cdr3_nt: TGTGCCAGCAGCCCAGACAGGCCTTATGAAAAACTGTTTTTT
cdr3_aa: CASSPDRPYEKLFF
j_call: TRBJ1-4
v_call: TRBV2
d_call: -
clone_size: -

cdr3_nt: TGTGCCAGCAGCTTATCCGGGACTCTCACAGATACGCAGTATTTT
cdr3_aa: CASSLSGTLTDTQYF
j_call: TRBJ2-3
v_call: TRBV7-2
d_call: -
clone_size: -

cdr3_nt: TGTGCCAGCAGCTTACAATGGCGCTCCTACAATGAGCAGTTCTTC
cdr3_aa: CASSLQWRSYNEQFF
j_call: TRBJ2-1
v_call: TRBV7-2
d_call: -
clone_size: few

cdr3_nt: TGTGCCAGCAGCAAAGGACTAGCGGGGCCCAATGAGCAGTTCTTC
cdr3_aa: CASSKGLAGPNEQFF
j_call: TRBJ2-1
v_call: TRBV12-3/TRBV12-4
d_call: TRBD2
clone_size: many